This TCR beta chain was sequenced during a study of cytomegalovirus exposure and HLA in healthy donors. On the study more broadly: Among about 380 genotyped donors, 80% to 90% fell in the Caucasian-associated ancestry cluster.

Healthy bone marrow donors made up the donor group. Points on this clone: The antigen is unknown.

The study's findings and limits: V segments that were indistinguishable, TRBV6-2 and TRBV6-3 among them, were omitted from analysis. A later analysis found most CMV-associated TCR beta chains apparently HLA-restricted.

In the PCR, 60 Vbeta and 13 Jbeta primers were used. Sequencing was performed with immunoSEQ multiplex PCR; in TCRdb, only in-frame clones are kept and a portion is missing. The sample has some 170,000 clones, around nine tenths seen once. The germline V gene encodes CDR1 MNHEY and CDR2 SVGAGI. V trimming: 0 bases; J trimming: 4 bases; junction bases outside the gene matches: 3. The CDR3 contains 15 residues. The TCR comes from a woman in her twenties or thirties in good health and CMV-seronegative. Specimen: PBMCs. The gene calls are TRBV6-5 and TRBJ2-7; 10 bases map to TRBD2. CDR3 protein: CASSYSVAGGYEQYF. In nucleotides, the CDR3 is TGTGCCAGCAGTTACTCTGTAGCGGGAGGATACGAGCAGTACTTC.